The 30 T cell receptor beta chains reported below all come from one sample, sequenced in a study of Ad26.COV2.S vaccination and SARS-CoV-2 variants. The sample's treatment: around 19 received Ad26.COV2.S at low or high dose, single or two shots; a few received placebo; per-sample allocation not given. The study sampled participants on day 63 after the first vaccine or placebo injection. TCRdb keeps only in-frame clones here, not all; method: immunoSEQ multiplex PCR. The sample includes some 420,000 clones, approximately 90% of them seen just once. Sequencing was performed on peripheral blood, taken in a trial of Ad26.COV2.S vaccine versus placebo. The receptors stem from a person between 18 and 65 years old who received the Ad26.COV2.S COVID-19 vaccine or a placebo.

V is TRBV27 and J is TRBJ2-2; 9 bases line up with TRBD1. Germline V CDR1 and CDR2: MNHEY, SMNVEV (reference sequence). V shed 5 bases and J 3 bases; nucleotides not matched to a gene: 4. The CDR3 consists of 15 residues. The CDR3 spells CASSLQGAYTGELFF. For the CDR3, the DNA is TGTGCCAGCAGTCTACAGGGGGCGTACACCGGGGAGCTGTTTTTT.

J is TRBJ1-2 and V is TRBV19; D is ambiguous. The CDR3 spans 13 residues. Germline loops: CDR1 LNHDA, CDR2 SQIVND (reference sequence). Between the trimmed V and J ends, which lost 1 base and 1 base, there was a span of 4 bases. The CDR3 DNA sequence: TGTGCCAGTAGTATAGGCGTTAACTATGGCTACACCTTC. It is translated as CASSIGVNYGYTF.

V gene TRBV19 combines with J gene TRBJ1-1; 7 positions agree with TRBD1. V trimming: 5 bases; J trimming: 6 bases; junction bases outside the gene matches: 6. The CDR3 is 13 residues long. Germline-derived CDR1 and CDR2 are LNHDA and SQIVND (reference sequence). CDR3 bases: TGTGCCAGTAGTCTGACAGGGTTGGCTGAAGCTTTCTTT. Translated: CASSLTGLAEAFF.

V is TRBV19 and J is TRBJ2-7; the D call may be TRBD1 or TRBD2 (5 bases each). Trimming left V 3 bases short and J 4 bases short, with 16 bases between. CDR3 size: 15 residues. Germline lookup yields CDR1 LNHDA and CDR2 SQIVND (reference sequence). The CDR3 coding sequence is TGTGCCAGTAGTATTGGGACGGATCCGGGGTACGAGCAGTACTTC. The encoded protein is CASSIGTDPGYEQYF.

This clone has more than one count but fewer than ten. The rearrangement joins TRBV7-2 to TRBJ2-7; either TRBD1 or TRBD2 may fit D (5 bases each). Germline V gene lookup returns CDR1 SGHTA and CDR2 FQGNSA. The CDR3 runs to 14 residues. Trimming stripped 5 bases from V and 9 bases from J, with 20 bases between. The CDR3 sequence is CASSLRDGWMGQYF. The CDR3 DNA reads TGTGCCAGCAGCCTCCGGGACGGATGGATGGGGCAGTACTTC.

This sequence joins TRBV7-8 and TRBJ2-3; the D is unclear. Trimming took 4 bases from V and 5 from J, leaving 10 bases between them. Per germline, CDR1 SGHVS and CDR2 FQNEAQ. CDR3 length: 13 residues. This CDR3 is CASSSTKGDTQYF. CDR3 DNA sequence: TGTGCCAGCAGCTCAACCAAGGGAGATACGCAGTATTTT.

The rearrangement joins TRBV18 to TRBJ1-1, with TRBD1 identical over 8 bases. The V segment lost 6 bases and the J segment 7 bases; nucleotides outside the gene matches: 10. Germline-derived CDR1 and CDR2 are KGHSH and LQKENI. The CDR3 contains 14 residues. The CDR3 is CASSLRRDRLEAFF. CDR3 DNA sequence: TGTGCCAGCTCTCTACGAAGGGACAGGCTTGAAGCTTTCTTT.

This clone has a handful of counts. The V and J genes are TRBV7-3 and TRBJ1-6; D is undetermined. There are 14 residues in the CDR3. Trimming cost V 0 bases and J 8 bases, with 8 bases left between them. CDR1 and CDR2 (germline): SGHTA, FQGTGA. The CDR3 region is CASSLTPDYSPLHF. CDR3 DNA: TGTGCCAGCAGCTTAACGCCTGATTATTCACCCCTCCACTTT.

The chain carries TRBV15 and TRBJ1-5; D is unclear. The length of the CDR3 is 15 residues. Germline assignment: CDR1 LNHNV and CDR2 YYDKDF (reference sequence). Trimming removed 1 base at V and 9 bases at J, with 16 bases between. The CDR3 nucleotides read TGTGCCACCAGCAGAGGAGGACCCCCGACATCGCCCCAGCATTTT. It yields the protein CATSRGGPPTSPQHF.

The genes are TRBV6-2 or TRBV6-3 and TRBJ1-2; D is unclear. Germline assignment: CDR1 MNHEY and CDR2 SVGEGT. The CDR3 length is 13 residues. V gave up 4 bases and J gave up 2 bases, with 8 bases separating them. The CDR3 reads CASSLIENYGYTF. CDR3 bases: TGTGCCAGCAGTTTGATCGAGAACTATGGCTACACCTTC.

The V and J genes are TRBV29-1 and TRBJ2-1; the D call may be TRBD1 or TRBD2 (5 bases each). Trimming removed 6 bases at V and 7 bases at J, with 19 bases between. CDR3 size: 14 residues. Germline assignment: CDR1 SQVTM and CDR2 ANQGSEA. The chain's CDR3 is CSVLTPRDGNEQFF. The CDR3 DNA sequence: TGCAGCGTGCTTACACCCCGGGACGGGAATGAGCAGTTCTTC.

The CDR3 protein is CATSQGVMNEQFF. The CDR3 nucleotides are TGTGCCACCTCTCAGGGGGTGATGAATGAGCAGTTCTTC. The chain combines TRBV6-5 with TRBJ2-1; 7 bases match TRBD1. Per germline, CDR1 MNHEY and CDR2 SVGAGI. This CDR3 is 13 amino acids long. With 10 bases clipped from V and 7 bases from J, the junction kept 10 bases outside the gene matches.

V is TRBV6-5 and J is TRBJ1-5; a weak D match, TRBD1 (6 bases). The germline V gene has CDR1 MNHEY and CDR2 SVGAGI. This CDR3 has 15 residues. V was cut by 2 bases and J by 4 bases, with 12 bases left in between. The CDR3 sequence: CASSYGRGPNQPQHF. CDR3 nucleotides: TGTGCCAGCAGTTACGGTCGGGGGCCGAATCAGCCCCAGCATTTT.

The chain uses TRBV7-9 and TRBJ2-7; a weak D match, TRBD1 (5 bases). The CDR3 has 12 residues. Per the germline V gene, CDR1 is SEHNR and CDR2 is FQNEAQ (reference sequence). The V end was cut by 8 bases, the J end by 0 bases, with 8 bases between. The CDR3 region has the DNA TGTGCCAGCCAGGGCCCCTCCTACGAGCAGTACTTC. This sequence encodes CASQGPSYEQYF.

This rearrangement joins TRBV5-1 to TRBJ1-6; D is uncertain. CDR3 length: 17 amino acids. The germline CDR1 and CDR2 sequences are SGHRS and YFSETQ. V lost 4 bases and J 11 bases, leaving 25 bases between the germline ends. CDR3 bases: TGCGCCAGCAGCCCCCAACCGTCGGGGAAGACTCTAGCACCCCTCCACTTT. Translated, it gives CASSPQPSGKTLAPLHF.

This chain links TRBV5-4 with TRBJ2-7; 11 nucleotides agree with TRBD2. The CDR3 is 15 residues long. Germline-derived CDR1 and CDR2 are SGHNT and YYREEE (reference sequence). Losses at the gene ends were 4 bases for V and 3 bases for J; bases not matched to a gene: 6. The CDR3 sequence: CASSLTGLAVYEQYF. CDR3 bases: TGTGCCAGCAGCCTCACGGGACTAGCGGTCTACGAGCAGTACTTC.

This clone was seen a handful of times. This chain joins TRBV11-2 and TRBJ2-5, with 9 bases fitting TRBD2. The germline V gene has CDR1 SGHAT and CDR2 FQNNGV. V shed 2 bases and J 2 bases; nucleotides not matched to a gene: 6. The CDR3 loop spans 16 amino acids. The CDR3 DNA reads TGTGCCAGCAGCTTAAATCGGGCGGGGGGGCAAGAGACCCAGTACTTC. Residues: CASSLNRAGGQETQYF.

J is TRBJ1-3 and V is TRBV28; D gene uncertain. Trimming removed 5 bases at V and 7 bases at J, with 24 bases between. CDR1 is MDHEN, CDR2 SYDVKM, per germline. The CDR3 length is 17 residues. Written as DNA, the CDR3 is TGTGCCAGCAGTCCCAGGTGGGCGGGGATGGTTCGCAACACCATATATTTT. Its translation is CASSPRWAGMVRNTIYF.

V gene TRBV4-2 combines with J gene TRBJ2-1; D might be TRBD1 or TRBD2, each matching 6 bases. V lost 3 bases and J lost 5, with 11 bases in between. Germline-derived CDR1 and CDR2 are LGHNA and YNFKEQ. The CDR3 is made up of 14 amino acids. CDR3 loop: CASSQKGGDNEQFF. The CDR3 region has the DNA TGTGCCAGCAGCCAGAAGGGGGGAGACAATGAGCAGTTCTTC.

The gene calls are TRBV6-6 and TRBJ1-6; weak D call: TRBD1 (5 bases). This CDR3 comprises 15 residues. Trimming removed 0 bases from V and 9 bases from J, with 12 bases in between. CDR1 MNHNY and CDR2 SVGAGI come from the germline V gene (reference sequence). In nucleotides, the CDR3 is TGTGCCAGCAGTTACTCTCCGCAGGGCGGTTCACCCCTCCACTTT. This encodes CASSYSPQGGSPLHF.

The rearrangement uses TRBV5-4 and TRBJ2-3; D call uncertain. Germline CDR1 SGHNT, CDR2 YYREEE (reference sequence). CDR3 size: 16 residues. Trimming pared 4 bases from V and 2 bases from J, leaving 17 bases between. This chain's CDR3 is CASSAFGYPHTDTQYF. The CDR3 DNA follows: TGTGCCAGCAGCGCCTTTGGCTACCCCCACACAGATACGCAGTATTTT.

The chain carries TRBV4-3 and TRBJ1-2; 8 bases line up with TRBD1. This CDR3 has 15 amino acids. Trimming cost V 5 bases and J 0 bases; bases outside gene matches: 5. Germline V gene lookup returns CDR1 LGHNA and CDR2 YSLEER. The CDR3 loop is CASSFDRGSNYGYTF. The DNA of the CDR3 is TGCGCCAGCAGCTTCGACAGGGGATCTAACTATGGCTACACCTTC.

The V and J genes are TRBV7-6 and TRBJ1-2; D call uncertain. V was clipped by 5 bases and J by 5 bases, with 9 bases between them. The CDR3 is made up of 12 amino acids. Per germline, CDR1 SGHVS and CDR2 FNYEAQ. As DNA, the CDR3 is TGTGCCAGCAGCCTCGGCGTTTATGGCTACACCTTC. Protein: CASSLGVYGYTF.

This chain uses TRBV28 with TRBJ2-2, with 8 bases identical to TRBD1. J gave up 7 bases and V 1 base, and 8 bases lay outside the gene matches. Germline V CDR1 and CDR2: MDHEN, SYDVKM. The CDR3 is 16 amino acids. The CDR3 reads CASSLFGQGRGGELFF. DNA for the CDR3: TGTGCCAGCAGTTTATTCGGACAGGGTAGGGGCGGGGAGCTGTTTTTT.

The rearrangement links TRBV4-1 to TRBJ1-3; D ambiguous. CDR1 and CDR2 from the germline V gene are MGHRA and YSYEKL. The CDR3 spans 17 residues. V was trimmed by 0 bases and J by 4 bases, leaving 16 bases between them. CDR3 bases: TGCGCCAGCAGCCAAGACTCCGGAGGTGTGGAAGGAAACACCATATATTTT. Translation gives CASSQDSGGVEGNTIYF.

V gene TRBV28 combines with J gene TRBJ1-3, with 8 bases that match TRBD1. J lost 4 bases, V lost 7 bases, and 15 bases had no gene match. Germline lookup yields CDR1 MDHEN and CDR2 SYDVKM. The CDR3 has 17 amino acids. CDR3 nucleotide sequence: TGTGCCAGCATCCTCGCCGTTGGACAGGGCACCGGAAACACCATATATTTT. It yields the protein CASILAVGQGTGNTIYF. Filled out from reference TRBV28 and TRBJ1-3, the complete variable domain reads DVKVTQSSRYLVKRTGEKVFLECVQDMDHENMFWYRQDPGLGLRLIYFSYDVKMKEKGDIPEGYSVSREKKERFSLILESASTNQTSMYLCASILAVGQGTGNTIYFGEGSWLTVV.

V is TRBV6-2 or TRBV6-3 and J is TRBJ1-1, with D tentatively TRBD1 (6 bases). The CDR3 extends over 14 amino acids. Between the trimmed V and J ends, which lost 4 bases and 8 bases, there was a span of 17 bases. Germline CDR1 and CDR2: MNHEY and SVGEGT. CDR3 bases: TGTGCCAGCAGTTCGATTACAGGACAGCTAGAAGCTTTCTTT. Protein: CASSSITGQLEAFF.

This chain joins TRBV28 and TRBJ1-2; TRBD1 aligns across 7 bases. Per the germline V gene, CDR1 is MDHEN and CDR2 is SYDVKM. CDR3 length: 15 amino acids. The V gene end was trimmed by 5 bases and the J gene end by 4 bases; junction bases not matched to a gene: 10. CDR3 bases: TGTGCCAGCAGTCCTAACCGGGACAGCCTCTATGGCTACACCTTC. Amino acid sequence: CASSPNRDSLYGYTF.

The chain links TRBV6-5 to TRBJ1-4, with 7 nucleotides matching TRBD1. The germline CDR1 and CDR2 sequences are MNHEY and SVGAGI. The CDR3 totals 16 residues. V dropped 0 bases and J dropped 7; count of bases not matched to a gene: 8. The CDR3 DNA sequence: TGTGCCAGCAGTTACTCCGCCGGGGACAGTAGTGAAAAACTGTTTTTT. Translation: CASSYSAGDSSEKLFF.

DNA of the CDR3: TGCGCCAGCAGCTTGGGACTAGCGGGGAGGCACGGGGAGCTGTTTTTT. This encodes CASSLGLAGRHGELFF. The chain is built from TRBV5-1 and TRBJ2-2; 11 nucleotides agree with TRBD2. The V gene's germline CDR1 is SGHRS and CDR2 YFSETQ. This CDR3 is built from 16 residues. V shed 0 bases and J 7 bases; nucleotides not matched to a gene: 5.